This T cell receptor (beta chain) was captured in a study of PD-1 and CTLA-4 blockade in melanoma (dated by TCRdb to the early 2020s). Study-level background: In patients with melanoma, the study measured the effects of PD-1 blockade versus CTLA-4 blockade on the melanoma-reactive CD8 T cell response.

The method behind the library was the immunoSEQ multiplex PCR assay. The source is immuneACCESS, and TCRdb retained only in-frame sequences with V and J called. Part of the clones is not carried over; for the studies checked, unresolved V genes explain less than half of this, and the remainder is unexplained. This sample comprises approximately 15,000 clones, approximately 70% of them detected only once. The top ten hold 13% to 15% of the sample. Concerning this clone itself: The clone's antigen remains unknown. No per-base quality is available; no much larger clone lies one base away.

Counted from cysteine to phenylalanine, this CDR3 has 14 amino acids. CDR3 DNA is the only sequence kept; it has 42 bases, read in frame from the first base. Sequences MNHEY (CDR1) and SMNVEV (CDR2) are obtained from the germline V gene (reference sequence). The V and J ends are trimmed by 4 bases and 1 base, leaving 7 bases between them. The material was CD8+ T cells from peripheral blood, obtained from a patient given anti-PD-1 treatment. This receptor chain uses TRBV27 and TRBJ1-4; TRBD1 might be the D gene, on 5 matching bases. The sequence was collected from a human donor with melanoma. Here the CDR3 is given as CASSSDRTNEKLFF. The sequenced DNA: TGTGCCAGCAGTTCCGACAGAACTAATGAAAAACTGTTTTTT.